This TCR beta chain was retrieved from a study of blood T cells in healthy people across ages. The use of a sample-barcoded 5' primer and a J-beta primer mix characterized a second PCR of roughly 7 to 12 cycles. TCRdb called the 5' RACE reads again in MiXCR, with one record for every CDR3 protein. Of fewer than 700,000 distinct CDR3 sequences in the sample, more than 45% were seen once. On this clonotype: The antigen remains undetermined. One junction end disagrees with the germline gene, perhaps due to a read error.

Notes on the study in general: Diversity was higher, and naive CD4+ cells more numerous, in long-lived donors than in aged donors.

The material sequenced was blood. The receptor's source is a man older than 75 in good health.

The CDR3 sequence is CASNLAGSYNEQFF. The CDR3 nucleotides are TGTGCCAGCAACTTAGCGGGCTCCTACAATGAGCAGTTCTTC. The chain recombines TRBV7-2 with TRBJ2-1, with TRBD2 identical over 7 bases. Germline CDR1 reads SGHTA; CDR2 reads FQGNSA. The CDR3 sequence is 14 residues long.